Presented here are 9 T cell receptor beta chains from one specimen sequenced in a study of blood T cell repertoires in COVID-19. Profiled with immunoSEQ multiplex PCR; TCRdb holds only in-frame clones, not every one. The table includes about 530,000 clones, approximately 88% detected once. The specimen sequenced was peripheral blood. The receptor source for this set is a woman between 50 and 59 years old with COVID-19, enrolled during active disease.

The chain links TRBV11-3 to TRBJ1-5; D possibly corresponds to TRBD1 (5 bases). The CDR3 length is 14 residues. The V end lost 4 bases, the J end lost 1 base, and 8 bases lay between the germline ends. Germline CDR1 is SGHNT and CDR2 is YENEEA. In nucleotides, the CDR3 is TGTGCCAGCAGCTCAGGGAGGAGCAATCAGCCCCAGCATTTT. Amino acid sequence: CASSSGRSNQPQHF.

J is TRBJ1-3 and V is TRBV11-2; a weak D match, TRBD1 (5 bases). The CDR3 covers 15 residues. The germline V and J ends were trimmed by 3 bases and 4 bases, with 13 bases remaining between them. From germline, CDR1 is SGHAT and CDR2 FQNNGV. The CDR3 here is CASSFNQGIGNTIYF. In DNA, the CDR3 is TGTGCCAGCAGCTTCAACCAGGGAATAGGAAACACCATATATTTT.

The V gene is TRBV27, the J gene TRBJ2-3; D gene unclear. V lost 3 bases, J lost 6 bases, and 10 bases lay in between. Germline assignment: CDR1 MNHEY and CDR2 SMNVEV (reference sequence). This CDR3 is built from 13 residues. This CDR3 reads CASSFKTQDTQYF. In nucleotides, the CDR3 is TGTGCCAGCAGTTTCAAGACACAGGATACGCAGTATTTT.

J is TRBJ2-4 and V is TRBV9; 10 positions agree with TRBD1. The CDR3 contains 18 residues. Germline V gives CDR1 SGDLS, CDR2 YYNGEE. V was clipped by 4 bases and J by 0 bases; unmatched bases: 10. As DNA, the CDR3 is TGTGCCAGCAGCCCCGGACAGGGGGACCTATTAGCCAAAAACATTCAGTACTTC. This gives the protein CASSPGQGDLLAKNIQYF.

The chain is built from TRBV7-2 and TRBJ2-1; TRBD1 agrees at 8 bases. Trimming cost V 5 bases and J 8 bases; bases outside gene matches: 8. The germline V gene has CDR1 SGHTA and CDR2 FQGNSA. The CDR3 length is 14 residues. The CDR3 DNA is TGTGCCAGCAGCCCGAGGACAGGGAGCCATGAGCAGTTCTTC. Translating gives CASSPRTGSHEQFF.

This clone has just one count. The chain employs TRBV5-6 and TRBJ2-2, with D tentatively TRBD2 (5 bases). Germline V lookup: CDR1 SGHDT, CDR2 YYEEEE. The length of the CDR3 is 18 residues. Between the trimmed V and J ends, which lost 2 bases and 3 bases, there was a span of 20 bases. CDR3 nucleotides: TGTGCCAGCAGCTTCCTCGCTAGCCTCGGATCGTACACCGGGGAGCTGTTTTTT. This encodes CASSFLASLGSYTGELFF. The variable domain in full, with the rest retrieved from reference TRBV5-6 and TRBJ2-2, is DAGVTQSPTHLIKTRGQQVTLRCSPKSGHDTVSWYQQALGQGPQFIFQYYEEEERQRGNFPDRFSGHQFPNYSSELNVNALLLGDSALYLCASSFLASLGSYTGELFFGEGSRLTVL.

The chain couples TRBV19 to TRBJ1-3; 7 nucleotides agree with TRBD1. The CDR3 consists of 14 residues. V lost 4 bases, J lost 4 bases, and 4 bases stayed unmatched. Germline CDR1 and CDR2: LNHDA and SQIVND (reference sequence). The CDR3 loop is CASSTTGRGNTIYF. The CDR3, as DNA: TGTGCCAGTAGTACGACAGGGCGGGGAAACACCATATATTTT.

In its sample, this clone was seen once. This chain links TRBV2 with TRBJ1-1; D is uncertain. CDR1 and CDR2 (germline): SNHLY, FYNNEI. V lost 10 bases and J lost 3, with 9 bases in between. The CDR3 consists of 11 residues. CDR3 DNA: TGTGCCACGGTGCGGGACACTGAAGCTTTCTTT. Translating gives CATVRDTEAFF.

The V call is TRBV19, the J call TRBJ1-6; TRBD1 is a possible D gene (6 bases). This CDR3 contains 15 residues. V was pared by 7 bases and J by 9 bases, with 19 bases between. Germline lookup yields CDR1 LNHDA and CDR2 SQIVND (reference sequence). This CDR3 reads CASTATGKGGSPLHF. The CDR3 DNA reads as TGTGCCAGTACCGCCACAGGGAAGGGTGGTTCACCCCTCCACTTT.